The T cell receptor (beta chain) under discussion was sequenced for a study of PD-1 blockade in classical Hodgkin lymphoma. Study-wide findings and caveats: After ASCT, patients who started nivolumab under 1 year later were excluded.

This clone turned up a few times. Its target is not known. All patients relapsed after autologous stem cell transplantation, and brentuximab vedotin exposure varied. The CDR3 extends over 15 amino acids. V was clipped by 5 bases and J by 5 bases, with 15 bases between them. Germline CDR1 and CDR2: SGHDN and FVKESK. Data came from immunoSEQ multiplex PCR; TCRdb stores just in-frame clones and leaves some out. The table records 9,000 to 13,000 clones, nearly 80% of them present only once. The clonotype comes from a human donor with classical Hodgkin lymphoma. This material consisted of peripheral blood mononuclear cells (PBMCs), taken before the second cycle of nivolumab. This chain connects TRBV14 to TRBJ1-4, with a possible D match to TRBD1 (5 bases). CDR3 amino acids: CASSTVAGQNEKLFF. CDR3 nucleotide sequence: TGTGCCAGCAGCACCGTTGCAGGGCAGAATGAAAAACTGTTTTTT.